This T cell receptor (beta chain) is drawn from a study of T cell responses to AZD1222 COVID-19 vaccine. Looking at the study overall: Some second doses came at about 4 weeks and others at about 12 weeks; these were pooled. The study's findings and limits: Spike-specific TCR breadth and depth both grew after two AZD1222 doses. The study found vaccine-associated CD4 TCRs spanning spike, dominant at 160-218 and 743-854.

Libraries were prepared by immunoSEQ multiplex PCR; TCRdb keeps only in-frame clonotypes and omits some of them. The sample holds about 100,000 clones, around 89% seen once. Trimming shortened V by 4 bases and J by 4 bases, and 2 bases separated the two germline ends. The CDR3 runs to 11 residues. Germline assignment: CDR1 MDHEN and CDR2 SYDVKM. About this clone itself: Its antigen is unidentified.

The rearrangement links TRBV28 to TRBJ2-1; D unclear. The sample consisted of peripheral blood, taken on day 0 of AZD1222 vaccination. This TCR derives from an adult in good health. This CDR3 reads CASSSYNEQFF. Written as DNA, the CDR3 is TGTGCCAGCAGTTCATACAATGAGCAGTTCTTC.